Sequencing of this T cell receptor (beta chain) was carried out in a study of T cell clusters in autoimmune cytopenias. TRB was amplified by touch-down multiplex PCR, primer pools A and B combined. TCRdb processed the multiplex PCR reads again and assigns one entry to each CDR3 protein, with no DNA. Found here are about 7,500 distinct CDR3 sequences; the top ten clones hold 3.1%. TRB was amplified from 250 ng of peripheral blood genomic DNA per sample. Its frequency marks this clonotype as medium-sized. The CDR3 is 13 residues long. The germline CDR1 and CDR2 sequences are SGHDT and YYEEEE. V gene TRBV5-6 combines with J gene TRBJ1-2; the TCRdb call, TRBD1, lacks DNA for checking. This receptor was identified in a human donor with an autoimmune cytopenia or autoimmune hepatitis (not recorded which). The sample taken for sequencing was peripheral blood. The CDR3 loop reads CASSRDRASGYTF. Full variable domain (outside the CDR3, taken from reference TRBV5-6 and TRBJ1-2): DAGVTQSPTHLIKTRGQQVTLRCSPKSGHDTVSWYQQALGQGPQFIFQYYEEEERQRGNFPDRFSGHQFPNYSSELNVNALLLGDSALYLCASSRDRASGYTFGSGTRLTVV.